These 18 T cell receptor beta chains were all obtained from the same sample, sequenced in a study of blood T cell repertoires in COVID-19. Method: immunoSEQ multiplex PCR; TCRdb's copy keeps in-frame clones and lacks some. The table has roughly 400,000 clones, around 91% seen once. The sequencing input was PBMCs or T cells enriched from blood (not recorded which). The receptors were gathered from a young man who had recovered from COVID-19.

The rearrangement joins TRBV27 to TRBJ2-6; a possible D gene is TRBD1 (7 bases). Germline lookup yields CDR1 MNHEY and CDR2 SMNVEV (reference sequence). The CDR3 length is 18 residues. Trimming took 6 bases from V and 0 from J, leaving 18 bases between them. The CDR3 nucleotides are TGTGCCAGCAGCATGCGGGGACAGTCCATCTCTGGGGCCAACGTCCTGACTTTC. Its translation: CASSMRGQSISGANVLTF.

This clone was counted only a few times. The V call is TRBV30, the J call TRBJ1-4; possible D gene TRBD1, 5 bases. Germline V gives CDR1 GTSNPN, CDR2 SVGIG (reference sequence). The germline V and J ends were trimmed by 1 base and 0 bases, with 12 bases remaining between them. This CDR3 contains 16 residues. The DNA of the CDR3 is TGTGCCTGGAGTGACAGGACGGAGCCAACTAATGAAAAACTGTTTTTT. Translated: CAWSDRTEPTNEKLFF.

The V gene is TRBV7-2, the J gene TRBJ2-1; no clear D gene. V lost 0 bases and J lost 0, with 6 bases in between. Germline lookup yields CDR1 SGHTA and CDR2 FQGNSA. This CDR3 has 15 residues. The CDR3: CASSLATSSYNEQFF. Written as DNA, the CDR3 is TGTGCCAGCAGCTTAGCGACAAGCTCCTACAATGAGCAGTTCTTC. Full variable domain (missing parts from reference TRBV7-2 and TRBJ2-1): GAGVSQSPSNKVTEKGKDVELRCDPISGHTALYWYRQSLGQGLEFLIYFQGNSAPDKSGLPSDRFSAERTGGSVSTLTIQRTQQEDSAVYLCASSLATSSYNEQFFGPGTRLTVL.

The chain uses TRBV27 and TRBJ2-1; D is perhaps TRBD2 (5 bases). Germline loops: CDR1 MNHEY, CDR2 SMNVEV (reference sequence). Trimming pared 4 bases from V and 7 bases from J, leaving 17 bases between. This CDR3 region has 15 residues. This CDR3 reads CASSSPPDWLNEQFF. In DNA form, the CDR3 reads TGTGCCAGCAGTTCACCACCGGACTGGCTAAATGAGCAGTTCTTC.

V is TRBV11-2 and J is TRBJ1-1; 7 nucleotides align to TRBD1. V gave up 5 bases and J gave up 5 bases; unmatched junction bases: 8. This CDR3 comprises 14 residues. The germline V gene encodes CDR1 SGHAT and CDR2 FQNNGV. CDR3 region: CASSGSGGRTEAFF. The CDR3 DNA follows: TGTGCCAGCAGCGGATCAGGGGGTCGGACTGAAGCTTTCTTT.

In its sample, this clone was seen a few times. This chain joins TRBV30 and TRBJ1-3, with D uncertain. Germline V lookup: CDR1 GTSNPN, CDR2 SVGIG (reference sequence). This CDR3 is 11 amino acids long. Trimming shortened V by 2 bases and J by 3 bases, and 2 bases separated the two germline ends. For the CDR3, the DNA is TGTGCCTGGAGTTATGGAAACACCATATATTTT. Protein sequence: CAWSYGNTIYF.

This chain connects TRBV30 to TRBJ1-2; 7 nucleotides align to TRBD1. V gave up 2 bases and J gave up 0 bases; unmatched junction bases: 9. CDR3 length equals 16 residues. The germline V gene has CDR1 GTSNPN and CDR2 SVGIG (reference sequence). The CDR3 here is CAWSSLGTAANYGYTF. The CDR3 DNA reads TGTGCCTGGAGTTCATTGGGGACAGCCGCTAACTATGGCTACACCTTC.

The J gene is TRBJ2-1, the V gene TRBV28; D is perhaps TRBD1 (6 bases). The CDR3 has 13 amino acids. Germline CDR1 is MDHEN and CDR2 is SYDVKM. The V end was cut by 6 bases, the J end by 3 bases, with 9 bases between. The CDR3 bases are TGTGCCAGCAGCGTACAGGGCTACAATGAGCAGTTCTTC. Translated, it gives CASSVQGYNEQFF.

The rearrangement links TRBV29-1 to TRBJ1-2, with 7 bases matching TRBD1. This CDR3 has 11 residues. CDR1 and CDR2 from the germline V gene are SQVTM and ANQGSEA. V dropped 7 bases and J dropped 2; count of bases not matched to a gene: 1. CDR3 DNA sequence: TGCAGCGCGACAGGGAACTATGGCTACACCTTC. Protein sequence: CSATGNYGYTF.

The chain couples TRBV28 to TRBJ2-7, with TRBD2 identical over 9 bases. Germline lookup yields CDR1 MDHEN and CDR2 SYDVKM. V trimming: 3 bases; J trimming: 6 bases; junction bases outside the gene matches: 9. The CDR3 runs 15 residues. The CDR3 DNA reads as TGTGCCAGCAGTTTTAGCGGGAGTTCTACCAGCGAGCAGTACTTC. This codes for CASSFSGSSTSEQYF. Together with reference TRBV28 and TRBJ2-7, the CDR3 gives the full variable domain: DVKVTQSSRYLVKRTGEKVFLECVQDMDHENMFWYRQDPGLGLRLIYFSYDVKMKEKGDIPEGYSVSREKKERFSLILESASTNQTSMYLCASSFSGSSTSEQYFGPGTRLTVT.

The chain couples TRBV5-4 to TRBJ2-1; 9 bases align to TRBD2. The CDR3 covers 13 residues. V trimming: 5 bases; J trimming: 6 bases; junction bases outside the gene matches: 3. CDR1 is SGHNT and CDR2 is YYREEE in the germline V gene (reference sequence). Here the CDR3 DNA reads TGTGCCAGCAGGCGGGAGGGCCCCAATGAGCAGTTCTTC. Residues: CASRREGPNEQFF. Variable domain in full (rest from reference TRBV5-4 and TRBJ2-1): ETGVTQSPTHLIKTRGQQVTLRCSSQSGHNTVSWYQQALGQGPQFIFQYYREEENGRGNFPPRFSGLQFPNYSSELNVNALELDDSALYLCASRREGPNEQFFGPGTRLTVL.

Worth noting for this clone: Other nucleotide sequences from this sample produce the same CDR3. The chain couples TRBV18 to TRBJ2-7, with 7 bases fitting TRBD1. Germline trimming cut 2 bases from V and 0 bases from J; bases unmatched to any gene: 1. The CDR3 has 14 residues. Germline CDR1 reads KGHSH; CDR2 reads LQKENI. CDR3 in amino acids: CASSPGTASYEQYF. The CDR3 DNA is TGTGCCAGCTCACCAGGGACAGCCTCCTACGAGCAGTACTTC. The whole variable domain, remainder taken from reference TRBV18 and TRBJ2-7, is NAGVMQNPRHLVRRRGQEARLRCSPMKGHSHVYWYRQLPEEGLKFMVYLQKENIIDESGMPKERFSAEFPKEGPSILRIQQVVRGDSAAYFCASSPGTASYEQYFGPGTRLTVT.

This rearrangement joins TRBV19 to TRBJ2-7, with TRBD1 matching over 9 bases. Germline assignment: CDR1 LNHDA and CDR2 SQIVND (reference sequence). With V trimmed by 5 bases and J by 2 bases, 10 bases remained unmatched. The CDR3 is 16 amino acids. CDR3 nucleotides: TGTGCCAGTAGTTTATCATCCGGGACAGGGACCTACGAGCAGTACTTC. It specifies CASSLSSGTGTYEQYF.

As to this clone: Other nucleotide sequences from this sample produce the same CDR3. V and J are TRBV7-9 and TRBJ2-1, with 10 bases lining up with TRBD2. Germline trimming cut 6 bases from V and 2 bases from J; bases unmatched to any gene: 4. CDR3 length: 15 amino acids. CDR1 and CDR2 (germline): SEHNR, FQNEAQ (reference sequence). The CDR3 DNA follows: TGTGCCAGCAGTCGGACTAGCGGAGCCTACAATGAGCAGTTCTTC. Translated, it gives CASSRTSGAYNEQFF.

This clone came up a few times. At one boundary the junction diverges from the germline segment, which might be a read error. V gene TRBV3-1 (or the pseudogene TRBV3-2) combines with J gene TRBJ1-2; D possibly corresponds to TRBD1 (5 bases). The CDR3 loop spans 11 amino acids. CDR1 and CDR2 from the germline V gene are LGHDT and YNNKEL (reference sequence). CDR3 nucleotide sequence: TGTGCCAGCAGCCAAGACGCGGGGCAGAACTTC. It translates to CASSQDAGQNF.

The gene calls are TRBV5-1 and TRBJ1-1; 7 bases line up with TRBD1. Trimming took 2 bases from V and 5 from J; bases not matched to a gene: 9. The CDR3 contains 15 residues. Per the germline V gene, CDR1 is SGHRS and CDR2 is YFSETQ. The CDR3 DNA follows: TGCGCCAGCAGCTTAGGGGAACAGGGGTGGACTGAAGCTTTCTTT. It specifies CASSLGEQGWTEAFF.

The chain couples TRBV29-1 to TRBJ2-3; D may be TRBD1 (5 bases). Germline V gene sequence: CDR1 SQVTM, CDR2 ANQGSEA. CDR3 length: 13 amino acids. V shed 3 bases and J shed 5 bases, with 12 bases lying between them. As DNA, the CDR3 is TGCAGCGTTGAGGGGCAGGTTGGAGATACGCAGTATTTT. Protein: CSVEGQVGDTQYF.

The rearrangement links TRBV14 to TRBJ2-2; 8 nucleotides match TRBD1. The length of the CDR3 is 17 residues. J lost 4 bases, V lost 5 bases, and 12 bases had no gene match. CDR1 is SGHDN, CDR2 FVKESK, per germline. CDR3 loop: CASSGGTGTGFTGELFF. In DNA, the CDR3 is TGTGCCAGCAGCGGTGGGACCGGGACAGGTTTCACCGGGGAGCTGTTTTTT.